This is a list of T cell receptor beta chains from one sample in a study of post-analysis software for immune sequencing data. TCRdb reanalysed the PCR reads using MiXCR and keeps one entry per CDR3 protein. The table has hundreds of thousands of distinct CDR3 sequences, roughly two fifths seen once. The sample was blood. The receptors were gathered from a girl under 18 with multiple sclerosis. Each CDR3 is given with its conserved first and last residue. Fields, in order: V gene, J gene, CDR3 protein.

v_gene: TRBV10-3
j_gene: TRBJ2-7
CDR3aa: CAISESGTGDNEQYF

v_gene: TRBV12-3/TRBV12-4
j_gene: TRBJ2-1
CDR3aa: CANSLWESSYNEQFF

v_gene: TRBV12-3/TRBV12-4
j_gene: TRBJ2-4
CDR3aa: CASSPLQGDREQYF

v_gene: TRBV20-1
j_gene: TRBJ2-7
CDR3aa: CSARSLAGGQYEQYF

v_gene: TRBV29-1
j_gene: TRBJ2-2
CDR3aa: CSVEDTSGELFF

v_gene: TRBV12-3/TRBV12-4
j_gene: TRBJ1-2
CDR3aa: CASRPRRTANYGYTF

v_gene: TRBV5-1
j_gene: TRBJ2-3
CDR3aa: CASSSMTVSTDTQYF

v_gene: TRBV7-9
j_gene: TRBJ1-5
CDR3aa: CASSLKGNEPQHF

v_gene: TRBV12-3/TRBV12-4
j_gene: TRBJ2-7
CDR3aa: CASSPGGANEQYF

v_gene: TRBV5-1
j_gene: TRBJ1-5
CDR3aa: CASSPGTGAQPQHF

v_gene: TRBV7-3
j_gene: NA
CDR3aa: CASSTSGPKETQYF

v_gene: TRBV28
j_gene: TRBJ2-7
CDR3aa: CASSFLGDRAYEQYF

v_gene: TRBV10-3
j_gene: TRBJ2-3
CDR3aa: CAITGQPLSTDTQYF

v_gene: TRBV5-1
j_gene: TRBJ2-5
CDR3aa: CASSLARDETQYF

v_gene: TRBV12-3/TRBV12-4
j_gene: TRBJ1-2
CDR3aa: CASSFQDHYGYTF

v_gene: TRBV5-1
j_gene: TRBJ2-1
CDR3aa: CASSLEQFNEQFF

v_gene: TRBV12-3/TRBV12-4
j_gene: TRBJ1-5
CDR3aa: CASSLKIYQPQHF

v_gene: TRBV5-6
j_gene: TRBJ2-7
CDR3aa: CASSLLGPSYEQYF

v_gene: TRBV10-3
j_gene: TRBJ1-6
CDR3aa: CAISEGGRNSPLHF

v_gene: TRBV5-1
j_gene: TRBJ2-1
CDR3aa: CASSLRASGNNEQFF

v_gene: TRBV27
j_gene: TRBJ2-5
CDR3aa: CASSLLQGAGETQYF

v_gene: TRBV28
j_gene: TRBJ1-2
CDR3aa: CASSKQTNYGYTF

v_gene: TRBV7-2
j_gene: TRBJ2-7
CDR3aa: CASSSRQGGRQYF

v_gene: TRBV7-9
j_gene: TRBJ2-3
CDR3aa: CASTERASGRTDTQYF

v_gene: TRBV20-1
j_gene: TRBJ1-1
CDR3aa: CSARGLTDTEAFF

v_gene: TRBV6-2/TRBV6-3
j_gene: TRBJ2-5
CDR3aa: CASSTPSGSWETQYF

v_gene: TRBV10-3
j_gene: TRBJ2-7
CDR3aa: CAISVFPLDEQYF

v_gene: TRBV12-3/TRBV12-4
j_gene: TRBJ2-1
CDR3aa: CASSLNSGVGSYNEQFF

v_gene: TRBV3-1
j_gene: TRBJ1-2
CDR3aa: CASHRGQGYGYTF

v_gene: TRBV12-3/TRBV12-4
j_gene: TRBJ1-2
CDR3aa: CASQGGNYGYTF

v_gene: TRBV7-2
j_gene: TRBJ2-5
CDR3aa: CASSADQASLETQYF

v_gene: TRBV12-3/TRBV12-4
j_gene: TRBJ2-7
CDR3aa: CASRGLAGASYEQYF

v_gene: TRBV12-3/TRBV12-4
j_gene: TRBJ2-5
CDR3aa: CASSSRGGGETQYF

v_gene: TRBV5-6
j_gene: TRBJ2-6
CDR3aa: CASSSAGTGGVGANVLTF

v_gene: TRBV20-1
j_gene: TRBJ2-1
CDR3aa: CSAKRGDYYNEQFF

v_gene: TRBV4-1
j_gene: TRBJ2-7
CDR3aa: CASSQDGRIEQYF

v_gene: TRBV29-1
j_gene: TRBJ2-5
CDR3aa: CSVEGGKKYQETQYF

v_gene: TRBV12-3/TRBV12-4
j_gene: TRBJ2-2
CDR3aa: CASSFVRGGTGELFF

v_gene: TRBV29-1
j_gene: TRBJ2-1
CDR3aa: CSPRLAGGTEQFF

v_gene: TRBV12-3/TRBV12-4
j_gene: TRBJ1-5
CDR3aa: CASSYETRGDQPQHF

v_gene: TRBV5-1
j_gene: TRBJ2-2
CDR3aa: CASSQTDNTGELFF

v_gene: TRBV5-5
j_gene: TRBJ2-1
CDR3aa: CASSSVEGGGGPYNEQFF

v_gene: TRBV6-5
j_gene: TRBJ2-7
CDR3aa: CASSSTPAGGRDEQYF